These 14 T cell receptor beta chains were all obtained from the same sample, sequenced in a study of blood T cells in healthy people across ages (dated by TCRdb to 2013 to 2016). Preparation of the library involved 5' RACE. Sequencing was carried out with an Illumina HiSeq 2500. The second PCR ran for roughly 7 to 11 cycles and used a J-beta primer mix along with a sample-barcoded 5' primer. TCRdb took the public reads, trimmed them with fastp at Q25, ran MiXCR for clone calling and kept in-frame beta chains. Duplicate CDR3 protein sequences are folded into a single record with the most common DNA and genes. The sample table records around 1.5 million distinct CDR3 sequences; approximately 32% of these occur just once. In total, the top ten clones hold around 11% of the sample. What was sequenced was blood. These receptors came from a woman in her twenties or thirties in good health.

The chain is built from TRBV15 and TRBJ2-7, with 7 positions matching TRBD1. TRBJ2-5 explains the end of the DNA better; the J call may be wrong. Germline V gene data show CDR1 as LNHNV and CDR2 as YYDKDF (reference sequence). CDR3 size: 14 residues. The CDR3 coding sequence is TGTGCCACCAGCAGTTCCCGGGACAGTCAGACCCAGTACTTC. Translation: CATSSSRDSQTQYF.

There are many counts of this clonotype. The CDR3 spells CASFPLSDRSGANVLTF. In DNA, the CDR3 is TGTGCCAGCTTTCCACTATCAGACCGTTCCGGGGCCAACGTCCTGACTTTC. The gene calls are TRBV7-2 and TRBJ2-6; D remains ambiguous. The germline V and J ends were trimmed by 8 bases and 4 bases, with 21 bases remaining between them. Germline V gene lookup returns CDR1 SGHTA and CDR2 FQGNSA. CDR3 length: 17 amino acids.

The chain joins TRBV10-2 to TRBJ1-4; D gene uncertain. CDR3 size: 13 residues. The germline V gene has CDR1 WSHSY and CDR2 SAAADI. Trimming removed 3 bases at V and 7 bases at J, with 9 bases between. The DNA for the CDR3 is TGCGCCAGCAGTGATCATCGGGGTGAAAAACTGTTTTTT. It codes for CASSDHRGEKLFF.

This sequence joins TRBV5-1 and TRBJ2-2; 7 positions agree with TRBD1. Germline trimming cut 4 bases from V and 4 bases from J; bases unmatched to any gene: 10. Germline V gene lookup returns CDR1 SGHRS and CDR2 YFSETQ. The CDR3 sequence is 16 residues long. The CDR3 spells CASSLNGQAGTGELFF. CDR3 DNA: TGCGCCAGCAGCCTGAATGGACAGGCGGGCACCGGGGAGCTGTTTTTT.

The genes are TRBV7-3 and TRBJ2-5; TRBD2 agrees at 7 bases. There are 16 residues in the CDR3. V was clipped by 5 bases and J by 5 bases; unmatched bases: 14. The V gene's germline CDR1 is SGHTA and CDR2 FQGTGA. The CDR3 DNA reads TGTGCCAGCAGCAATAACGGGGGAGGGAGCCGGGAGACCCAGTACTTC. The encoded protein is CASSNNGGGSRETQYF. Looking up the rest from reference TRBV7-3 and TRBJ2-5 gives the full variable domain: GAGVSQTPSNKVTEKGKYVELRCDPISGHTALYWYRQSLGQGPEFLIYFQGTGAADDSGLPNDRFFAVRPEGSVSTLKIQRTERGDSAVYLCASSNNGGGSRETQYFGPGTRLLVL.

This rearrangement joins TRBV10-3 to TRBJ1-1; weak D call: TRBD1 (5 bases). The CDR3 covers 15 residues. Germline CDR1 and CDR2: ENHRY and SYGVKD. Trimming stripped 2 bases from V and 2 bases from J, with 12 bases between. For the CDR3, the DNA is TGTGCCATCAGTGAGGGCAGGGAAGGTAACACTGAAGCTTTCTTT. Its translation is CAISEGREGNTEAFF.

This chain connects TRBV7-9 to TRBJ2-1, with 7 bases lining up with TRBD1. The CDR3 spans 13 residues. Germline-derived CDR1 and CDR2 are SEHNR and FQNEAQ (reference sequence). J gave up 4 bases and V 11 bases, and 8 bases lay outside the gene matches. CDR3 bases: TGTGCCGGCCGGGACAGCGTTTACAATGAGCAGTTCTTC. Amino acid sequence: CAGRDSVYNEQFF.

The V and J genes are TRBV5-1 and TRBJ2-1; unclear D gene. The V end was cut by 0 bases, the J end by 0 bases, with 10 bases between. Germline values: CDR1 SGHRS, CDR2 YFSETQ. CDR3 size: 16 residues. This CDR3 is CASSLGQWSSYNEQFF. Here the CDR3 DNA reads TGCGCCAGCAGCTTGGGGCAGTGGAGCTCCTACAATGAGCAGTTCTTC.

The rearrangement links TRBV11-1 to TRBJ2-3; TRBD1 might be the D (5 bases). V shed 5 bases and J shed 4 bases, with 22 bases lying between them. Germline CDR1 SGHAT, CDR2 FQDESV (reference sequence). The CDR3 length is 17 residues. The CDR3 DNA reads as TGTGCCAGCAGCCGTCATGTGATTCCAGGGATCGCAGATACGCAGTATTTT. Translating gives CASSRHVIPGIADTQYF.

This clonotype occurred a few times. V is TRBV4-1 and J is TRBJ2-3; TRBD2 matches at 10 bases. This CDR3 spans 15 amino acids. The germline V gene has CDR1 MGHRA and CDR2 YSYEKL. Trimming at V came to 7 bases and at J to 5 bases, leaving 9 bases not matched to a gene. The CDR3 DNA sequence: TGCGCCAGCAAGTTCTTAGCGGGAGGTATAGATACGCAGTATTTT. This translates into CASKFLAGGIDTQYF.

Only a few counts were recorded for this clonotype. The V call is TRBV6-6, the J call TRBJ1-2, with D uncertain. Trimming removed 10 bases from V and 8 bases from J, with 20 bases in between. The CDR3 consists of 13 residues. Germline assignment: CDR1 MNHNY and CDR2 SVGAGI (reference sequence). The CDR3 reads CATAPRGLWGYTF. Here the CDR3 DNA reads TGTGCCACGGCCCCGCGAGGGTTGTGGGGCTACACCTTC.

Note on this clonotype: The DNA is left out, because the CDR3 cannot be placed on it with certainty; the CDR3 is given as TCRdb lists it. This rearrangement joins TRBV3-1 to TRBJ2-5; the table's D call, TRBD2, has no DNA check behind it. In germline, CDR1 is LGHDT, CDR2 YNNKEL (reference sequence). The CDR3 region is 13 residues in length, termini included. Here the CDR3 reads CASSTSGGGEQYF.

This clonotype was seen only a few times. The gene calls are TRBV5-1 and TRBJ2-5; TRBD1 matches 9 bases. V dropped 4 bases and J dropped 7; count of bases not matched to a gene: 11. The CDR3 spans 15 residues. Germline V gene lookup returns CDR1 SGHRS and CDR2 YFSETQ. The CDR3 coding sequence is TGCGCCAGCAGCACAACACAGGGGGCGGCTGGGACCCAGTACTTC. It codes for CASSTTQGAAGTQYF.

This clonotype appeared a few times. The chain uses TRBV3-1 and TRBJ1-2; no clear D gene. Germline loops: CDR1 LGHDT, CDR2 YNNKEL (reference sequence). The CDR3 loop spans 13 amino acids. The ends were cut back, 2 bases at V and 5 bases at J, with 9 bases in the middle. The CDR3 coding sequence is TGTGCCAGCAGCCAAATGGGAGGATATGGCTACACCTTC. Translated: CASSQMGGYGYTF.